This paragraph reports one TCR beta chain. This sample is drawn from a study of blood T cell repertoires in COVID-19. About the study: Acute-phase and convalescent COVID-19 samples originated in the United States, Italy and Spain. The analysed material was cDNA or gDNA that came from T cells, B-cell-depleted T cells, or PBMCs.

The CDR3 spans 15 residues. The V and J ends lost 6 bases and 0 bases, in that order; junction bases with no gene match: 8. Germline CDR1 SNHLY, CDR2 FYNNEI. Authors' data handling: Scientists estimated how many nucleated cells there were by amplifying reference gene primers. The assay was immunoSEQ multiplex PCR, and TCRdb's table has in-frame clones only and misses some. That table furnishes V, J and clone size, whereas the DNA furnished D and trimming. The repertoire consists of tens of thousands of clones, with 70% to 90% occurring once and the leading ten covering around 12%. V is TRBV2 and J is TRBJ2-7; 7 bases are shared with TRBD1. The TCR was taken from a human donor in a cohort sampled during active COVID-19. Material for sequencing was peripheral blood. CDR3 residues: CASRVPGQSSYEQYF. The DNA for the CDR3 is TGTGCCAGCAGAGTACCGGGACAGAGCTCCTACGAGCAGTACTTC.